Detailed here is one T cell receptor (beta chain). Its antigen remains unidentified. This sample was included in a study of shared clonotypes between healthy human individuals. Study findings and constraints: Clonotype sharing across a handful of donors was observed for roughly 5% of naive CD4 clonotypes.

Terminally differentiated effector memory CD45RA+ cells were left out of the naive CD8 fraction, which was CD45RO-negative and positively selected for CCR7. Germline lookup yields CDR1 MNHEY and CDR2 SVGAGI. The CDR3 has 15 residues. After removal of 0 bases from V and 6 bases from J, the junction contained 3 bases not matched to a gene. Assay: immunoSEQ multiplex PCR; the TCRdb copy retains only in-frame clones and omits some. The sample has 2 million or so clones, approximately 95% seen once. The chain uses TRBV6-5 and TRBJ2-1, with 9 bases that match TRBD2. The source of this sequence is a man between 18 and 29 years old in good health. Material: naive CD8+ T cells sorted from blood. DNA of the CDR3: TGTGCCAGCAGTTACTCAGCTAGCGGGGCCAATGAGCAGTTCTTC. Residues: CASSYSASGANEQFF.